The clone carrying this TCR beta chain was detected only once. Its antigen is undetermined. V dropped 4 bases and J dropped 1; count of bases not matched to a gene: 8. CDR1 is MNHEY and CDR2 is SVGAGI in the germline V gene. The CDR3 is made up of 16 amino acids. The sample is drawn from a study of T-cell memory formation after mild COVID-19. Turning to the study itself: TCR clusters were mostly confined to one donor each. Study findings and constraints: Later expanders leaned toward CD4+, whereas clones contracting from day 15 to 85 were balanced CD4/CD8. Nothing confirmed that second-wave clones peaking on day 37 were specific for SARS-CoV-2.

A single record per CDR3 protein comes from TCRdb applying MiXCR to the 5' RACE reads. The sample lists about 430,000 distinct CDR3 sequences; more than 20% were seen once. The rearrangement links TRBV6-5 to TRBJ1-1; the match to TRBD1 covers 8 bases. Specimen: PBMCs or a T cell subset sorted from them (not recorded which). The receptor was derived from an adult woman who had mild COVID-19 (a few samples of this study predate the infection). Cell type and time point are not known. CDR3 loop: CASSLTGVSQNTEAFF. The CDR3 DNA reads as TGTGCCAGCAGTTTGACAGGGGTCTCACAGAACACTGAAGCTTTCTTT.